Sequencing of this TCR beta chain was carried out in a study of graft-versus-host responses after intestinal transplantation. Study information: Among the recipients, all got anti-thymocyte globulin induction and then tacrolimus and steroids for 3 to 4 years. Overall study findings and caveats: Allografts of patients with graft-donor T cell macrochimerism showed high graft-versus-host to host-versus-graft clone ratios.

TCRdb keeps only in-frame clones here, not all; method: immunoSEQ multiplex PCR. There are about 100,000 clones in the sample; roughly 87% occur only once, and roughly 0.71% lies in the top ten. A note on this clone: Its specificity is not known.

Sequenced material: unstimulated CD4+ T cells sorted from spleen or lymph node cells, taken before transplant. This sequence was found in a human donor who was the organ donor for an intestinal transplant.

The CDR3 sequence: CASSYSGTGVFEQYF. CDR3 sequence (DNA): TGTGCCAGCAGTTACTCAGGGACAGGGGTATTCGAGCAGTACTTC. V gene TRBV6-5 combines with J gene TRBJ2-7; 10 bases align to TRBD1. J gave up 6 bases and V 0 bases, and 5 bases lay outside the gene matches. This CDR3 comprises 15 residues. The germline CDR1 and CDR2 sequences are MNHEY and SVGAGI.